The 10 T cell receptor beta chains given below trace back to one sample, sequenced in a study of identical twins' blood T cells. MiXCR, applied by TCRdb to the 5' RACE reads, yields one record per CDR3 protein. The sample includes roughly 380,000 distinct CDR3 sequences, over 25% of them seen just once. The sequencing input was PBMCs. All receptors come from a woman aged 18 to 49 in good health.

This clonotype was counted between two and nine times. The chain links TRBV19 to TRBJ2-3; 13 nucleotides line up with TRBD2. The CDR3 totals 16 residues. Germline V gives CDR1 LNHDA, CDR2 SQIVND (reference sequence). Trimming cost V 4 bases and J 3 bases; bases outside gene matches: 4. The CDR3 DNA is TGTGCCAGTAGTACCCGACTAGCGGGGGGTACAGATACGCAGTATTTT. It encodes CASSTRLAGGTDTQYF.

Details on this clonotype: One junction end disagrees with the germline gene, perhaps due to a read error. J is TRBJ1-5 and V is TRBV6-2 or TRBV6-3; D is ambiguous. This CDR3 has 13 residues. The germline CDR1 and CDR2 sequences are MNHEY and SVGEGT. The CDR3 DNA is TGTGCCGGCGGAGTCCCACCAGGTCAGCTCCAGCATTTT. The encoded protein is CAGGVPPGQLQHF.

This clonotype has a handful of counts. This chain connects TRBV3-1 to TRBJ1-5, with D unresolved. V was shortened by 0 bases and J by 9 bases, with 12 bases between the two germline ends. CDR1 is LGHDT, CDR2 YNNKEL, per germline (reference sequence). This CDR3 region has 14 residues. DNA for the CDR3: TGTGCCAGCAGCCAAGATCTGACTCCAGCGCCCCAGCATTTT. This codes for CASSQDLTPAPQHF.

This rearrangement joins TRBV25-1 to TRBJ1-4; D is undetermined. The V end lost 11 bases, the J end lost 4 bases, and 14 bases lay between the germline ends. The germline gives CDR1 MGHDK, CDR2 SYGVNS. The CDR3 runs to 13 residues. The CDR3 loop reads CAGEGGLNEKLFF. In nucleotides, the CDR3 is TGTGCCGGCGAGGGAGGGCTTAATGAAAAACTGTTTTTT. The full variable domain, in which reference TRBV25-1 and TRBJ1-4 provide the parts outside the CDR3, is EADIYQTPRYLVIGTGKKITLECSQTMGHDKMYWYQQDPGMELHLIHYSYGVNSTEKGDLSSESTVSRIRTEHFPLTLESARPSHTSQYLCAGEGGLNEKLFFGSGTQLSVL.

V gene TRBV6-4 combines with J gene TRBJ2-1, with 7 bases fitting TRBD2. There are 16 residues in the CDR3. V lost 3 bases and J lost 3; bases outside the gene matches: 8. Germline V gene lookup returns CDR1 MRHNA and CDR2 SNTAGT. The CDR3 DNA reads TGTGCCAGCAGTGATACGGGGGGTCCCCGCTACAATGAGCAGTTCTTC. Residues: CASSDTGGPRYNEQFF.

CDR3 bases: TGTGCCAGCAGCTTAGACTTACATTATGAGCAGTTCTTC. Its translation: CASSLDLHYEQFF. V is TRBV7-9 and J is TRBJ2-1; D is undetermined. The germline V and J ends were trimmed by 1 base and 8 bases, with 9 bases remaining between them. Germline V gives CDR1 SEHNR, CDR2 FQNEAQ (reference sequence). The CDR3 covers 13 residues.

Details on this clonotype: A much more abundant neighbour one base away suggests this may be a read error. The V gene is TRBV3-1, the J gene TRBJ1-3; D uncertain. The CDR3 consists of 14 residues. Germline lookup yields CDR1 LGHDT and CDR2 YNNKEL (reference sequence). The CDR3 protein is CSSSPRSIGNTIYF. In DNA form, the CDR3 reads TGTTCCAGCAGTCCAAGATCAATTGGAAACACCATATATTTT.

CDR3 nucleotide sequence: TGTGCCAGCAGTGAAGAAAGGGGAGGCACTGAAGCTTTCTTT. This gives the protein CASSEERGGTEAFF. The J gene is TRBJ1-1, the V gene TRBV2; tentatively, D is TRBD1 (5 bases). The CDR3 is 14 residues long. V was pared by 1 base and J by 4 bases, with 10 bases between. Germline CDR1 and CDR2: SNHLY and FYNNEI.

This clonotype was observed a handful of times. The CDR3 reads CASSEDRFDQPQHF. DNA for the CDR3: TGTGCCAGCAGCGAAGACAGATTCGATCAGCCCCAGCATTTT. The chain has TRBV7-9 and TRBJ1-5; perhaps TRBD1 as D (5 bases). Germline CDR1 is SEHNR and CDR2 is FQNEAQ (reference sequence). The V and J ends lost 5 bases and 5 bases respectively, with 13 bases between them. This CDR3 contains 14 residues.

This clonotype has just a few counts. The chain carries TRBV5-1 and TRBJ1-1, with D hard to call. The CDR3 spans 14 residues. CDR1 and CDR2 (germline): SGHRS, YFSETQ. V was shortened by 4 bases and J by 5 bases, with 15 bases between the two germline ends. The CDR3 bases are TGCGCCAGCAGCACCGGACCCCGAGGGACTGAAGCTTTCTTT. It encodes CASSTGPRGTEAFF.